Listed here are 28 T cell receptor beta chains from one sample, sequenced in a study of blood T cell repertoires in COVID-19. Assay: immunoSEQ multiplex PCR; the TCRdb copy retains only in-frame clones and omits some. The sample records 120,000 to 150,000 clones, roughly 88% being singletons. Sequencing was carried out using peripheral blood. These receptors all come from a human donor in a cohort sampled during active COVID-19.

The chain is built from TRBV24-1 and TRBJ2-5; D is perhaps TRBD1 (5 bases). The V gene's germline CDR1 is KGHDR and CDR2 SFDVKD. V gave up 3 bases and J gave up 4 bases, with 11 bases separating them. CDR3 length equals 14 residues. The DNA for the CDR3 is TGTGCCACCAGTGATAGCCCAGGGCGAGAGACCCAGTACTTC. Its protein product is CATSDSPGRETQYF.

The chain is built from TRBV7-6 and TRBJ2-1; 7 positions match TRBD1. V dropped 5 bases and J dropped 2; count of bases not matched to a gene: 9. From germline, CDR1 is SGHVS and CDR2 FNYEAQ. The CDR3 extends over 16 amino acids. In DNA form, the CDR3 reads TGTGCCAGCAGCCCACGATACAGGGGTACCTACAATGAGCAGTTCTTC. It translates to CASSPRYRGTYNEQFF.

The chain links TRBV2 to TRBJ1-1; 7 bases agree with TRBD1. Germline lookup yields CDR1 SNHLY and CDR2 FYNNEI. The CDR3 is 13 amino acids. Trimming cost V 7 bases and J 1 base; bases outside gene matches: 3. CDR3 in DNA: TGTGCCAGCACAAACAGGGGGAACACTGAAGCTTTCTTT. This encodes CASTNRGNTEAFF.

This clone was found once. The chain has TRBV5-1 and TRBJ1-1; D is uncertain. Trimming left V 4 bases short and J 5 bases short, with 24 bases between. This CDR3 spans 17 amino acids. Germline-derived CDR1 and CDR2 are SGHRS and YFSETQ. The CDR3 DNA is TGCGCCAGCAGCCCCGCAGGAGGGCCTTGGTACTGGACTGAAGCTTTCTTT. Translation: CASSPAGGPWYWTEAFF.

The CDR3 DNA is TGTGCCAGCAGCTTAGCAGGGGGCGGTACTAATGAAAAACTGTTTTTT. This gives the protein CASSLAGGGTNEKLFF. V usage is TRBV7-6 and J usage is TRBJ1-4; 7 nucleotides align to TRBD1. V shed 0 bases, J shed 2 bases, and the junction held 3 bases outside the gene matches. This CDR3 is 16 amino acids long. CDR1 is SGHVS, CDR2 FNYEAQ, per germline.

The chain uses TRBV6-5 and TRBJ1-4, with D unclear. Trimming removed 8 bases from V and 8 bases from J, with 12 bases in between. Germline lookup yields CDR1 MNHEY and CDR2 SVGAGI. This CDR3 comprises 12 residues. The CDR3 DNA follows: TGTGCCAGCGGTTCGAGGCTCGAAAAACTGTTTTTT. Its translation: CASGSRLEKLFF.

The chain combines TRBV5-1 with TRBJ2-1; the D is unclear. The CDR3 has 12 amino acids. Germline V gives CDR1 SGHRS, CDR2 YFSETQ. With 0 bases removed from V and 6 bases from J, the gap between germline ends came to 4 bases. The CDR3 DNA reads TGCGCCAGCAGCTTGGCGGGCAATGAGCAGTTCTTC. Residues: CASSLAGNEQFF.

This clone was detected once. The J gene is TRBJ2-3, the V gene TRBV4-2; 9 nucleotides align to TRBD2. With V trimmed by 5 bases and J by 4 bases, 4 bases remained unmatched. Germline V gene lookup returns CDR1 LGHNA and CDR2 YNFKEQ. This CDR3 contains 14 residues. The CDR3 DNA reads as TGTGCCAGCAGCTCTAGCGGGGTGCCAGATACGCAGTATTTT. This sequence encodes CASSSSGVPDTQYF.

V gene TRBV11-3 combines with J gene TRBJ2-3; 8 nucleotides agree with TRBD2. V shed 5 bases and J 3 bases; nucleotides not matched to a gene: 7. Per germline, CDR1 SGHNT and CDR2 YENEEA. The CDR3 consists of 15 residues. The CDR3 DNA is TGTGCCAGCAGCCGAGCGGGGGTTACAACAGATACGCAGTATTTT. This translates into CASSRAGVTTDTQYF. The full variable domain, completed using reference TRBV11-3 and TRBJ2-3, is EAGVVQSPRYKIIEKKQPVAFWCNPISGHNTLYWYLQNLGQGPELLIRYENEEAVDDSQLPKDRFSAERLKGVDSTLKIQPAELGDSAVYLCASSRAGVTTDTQYFGPGTRLTVL.

This chain links TRBV5-4 with TRBJ1-3; 7 bases map to TRBD1. The V and J ends lost 1 base and 1 base, in that order; junction bases with no gene match: 5. Looked up from germline, CDR1 is SGHNT and CDR2 is YYREEE (reference sequence). The CDR3 spans 16 residues. CDR3 sequence (DNA): TGTGCCAGCAGCTTGAAAGGACAGGAGTCTGGAAACACCATATATTTT. Its translation is CASSLKGQESGNTIYF.

The rearrangement joins TRBV18 to TRBJ1-5, with a tentative D call TRBD1 (5 bases). The ends were cut back, 2 bases at V and 4 bases at J, with 15 bases in the middle. Germline V gene lookup returns CDR1 KGHSH and CDR2 LQKENI. The CDR3 has 16 amino acids. The CDR3 region is CASSPRLPTENQPQHF. The CDR3 DNA is TGTGCCAGCTCACCAAGACTGCCGACAGAAAATCAGCCCCAGCATTTT. The whole variable domain, remainder taken from reference TRBV18 and TRBJ1-5, is NAGVMQNPRHLVRRRGQEARLRCSPMKGHSHVYWYRQLPEEGLKFMVYLQKENIIDESGMPKERFSAEFPKEGPSILRIQQVVRGDSAAYFCASSPRLPTENQPQHFGDGTRLSIL.

The CDR3 is CAWSVLPGARNSPLHF. The CDR3 nucleotides are TGTGCCTGGAGTGTACTTCCAGGGGCCCGAAATTCACCCCTCCACTTT. The genes are TRBV30 and TRBJ1-6, with D tentatively TRBD1 (6 bases). Germline CDR1 GTSNPN, CDR2 SVGIG (reference sequence). Trimming removed 0 bases from V and 7 bases from J, with 16 bases in between. The CDR3 loop spans 16 amino acids.

This chain connects TRBV12-3 or TRBV12-4 to TRBJ2-7; 10 bases match TRBD1. Trimming took 5 bases from V and 9 from J; bases not matched to a gene: 7. The CDR3 consists of 13 residues. CDR3 sequence: CASSPRQGARQYF. In DNA, the CDR3 is TGTGCCAGCAGTCCACGACAGGGGGCGCGGCAGTACTTC.

The J gene is TRBJ2-2, the V gene TRBV2; possible D gene TRBD2, 5 bases. CDR1 is SNHLY and CDR2 is FYNNEI in the germline V gene. Between the trimmed V and J ends, which lost 4 bases and 2 bases, there was a span of 11 bases. This CDR3 region has 15 residues. CDR3 nucleotides: TGTGCCAGCAGTGGAGGGTTGGGCAACACCGGGGAGCTGTTTTTT. Protein product: CASSGGLGNTGELFF.

This clone was picked up a small number of times. This chain uses TRBV19 with TRBJ2-3; 10 bases match TRBD1. The CDR3 sequence is 16 residues long. Trimming at V came to 6 bases and at J to 4 bases, leaving 10 bases not matched to a gene. From germline, CDR1 is LNHDA and CDR2 SQIVND (reference sequence). In DNA form, the CDR3 reads TGTGCCAGTAGCTCTGGGGACAGGGGATTTCCAGATACGCAGTATTTT. Protein sequence: CASSSGDRGFPDTQYF.

The J gene is TRBJ1-4, the V gene TRBV5-5, with TRBD1 matching over 7 bases. Germline CDR1 reads SGHKS; CDR2 reads YYEKEE (reference sequence). CDR3 length equals 16 residues. V lost 3 bases, J lost 4 bases, and 9 bases stayed unmatched. CDR3 DNA sequence: TGTGCCAGCAGCTCATTAGGGACAGCCCGTAATGAAAAACTGTTTTTT. It yields the protein CASSSLGTARNEKLFF.

This clone was counted only a few times. V usage is TRBV19 and J usage is TRBJ2-3; 10 bases fit TRBD2. Per the germline V gene, CDR1 is LNHDA and CDR2 is SQIVND (reference sequence). With V trimmed by 9 bases and J by 0 bases, 3 bases remained unmatched. The length of the CDR3 is 14 residues. DNA of the CDR3: TGTGCCAGCCGGACTAGCGGTAGCACAGATACGCAGTATTTT. It is translated as CASRTSGSTDTQYF.

The chain joins TRBV5-5 to TRBJ1-4, with D tentatively TRBD1 (6 bases). This CDR3 spans 15 amino acids. Looked up from germline, CDR1 is SGHKS and CDR2 is YYEKEE (reference sequence). V lost 4 bases and J 3 bases, leaving 13 bases between the germline ends. The CDR3: CASSPATGPNEKLFF. The CDR3 nucleotides read TGTGCCAGCAGCCCAGCGACAGGCCCTAATGAAAAACTGTTTTTT.

The chain uses TRBV11-3 and TRBJ2-1; 10 bases match TRBD2. Germline-derived CDR1 and CDR2 are SGHNT and YENEEA. J lost 7 bases, V lost 2 bases, and 5 bases had no gene match. The CDR3 has 15 amino acids. DNA for the CDR3: TGTGCCAGCAGCTTAAGTAGCGGGGGGATGAATGAGCAGTTCTTC. The encoded protein is CASSLSSGGMNEQFF.

The chain uses TRBV19 and TRBJ2-1, with D perhaps TRBD2 (6 bases). This CDR3 comprises 17 residues. Trimming took 3 bases from V and 8 from J, leaving 23 bases between them. Germline values: CDR1 LNHDA, CDR2 SQIVND (reference sequence). The CDR3 sequence is CASSILRRGVAGDEQFF. The CDR3 DNA sequence: TGTGCCAGTAGTATCCTCAGGCGGGGCGTAGCAGGCGATGAGCAGTTCTTC.

The J gene is TRBJ1-1, the V gene TRBV6-6, with 8 bases fitting TRBD1. The CDR3 is 16 amino acids. Germline lookup yields CDR1 MNHNY and CDR2 SVGAGI (reference sequence). Germline trimming cut 6 bases from V and 1 base from J; bases unmatched to any gene: 10. The DNA for the CDR3 is TGTGCCAGCAGCTCCCCCGGACAGGGAACGAACACTGAAGCTTTCTTT. This encodes CASSSPGQGTNTEAFF.

This chain uses TRBV7-3 with TRBJ1-2; D is ambiguous. V lost 2 bases to trimming and J lost 4 bases, with 14 bases between them. CDR1 SGHTA and CDR2 FQGTGA come from the germline V gene. The CDR3 runs 15 residues. CDR3 in amino acids: CASSLDGQATYGYTF. The CDR3 DNA reads TGTGCCAGCAGCTTAGATGGGCAGGCCACCTATGGCTACACCTTC.

V and J are TRBV29-1 and TRBJ2-1; 8 positions agree with TRBD1. Per germline, CDR1 SQVTM and CDR2 ANQGSEA. V shed 2 bases, J shed 8 bases, and the junction held 8 bases outside the gene matches. The length of the CDR3 is 14 residues. CDR3 in amino acids: CSVERRQGNDEQFF. In DNA form, the CDR3 reads TGCAGCGTTGAACGGCGACAGGGGAATGATGAGCAGTTCTTC.

This clone appeared once. CDR3 DNA: TGCGCCAGCAGCTTACAATGGAACACTGAAGCTTTCTTT. Translated, it gives CASSLQWNTEAFF. The chain links TRBV5-1 to TRBJ1-1; D is uncertain. Trimming took off 2 bases at V and 1 base at J, with 6 bases between the two ends. Germline lookup yields CDR1 SGHRS and CDR2 YFSETQ. The CDR3 runs to 13 residues.

The rearrangement joins TRBV2 to TRBJ2-4; D is ambiguous. Per the germline V gene, CDR1 is SNHLY and CDR2 is FYNNEI. V shed 6 bases and J shed 0 bases, with 15 bases lying between them. The CDR3 covers 16 residues. The CDR3 loop is CASSDSPTLAKNIQYF. The CDR3 bases are TGTGCCAGCAGCGATAGCCCGACCCTAGCCAAAAACATTCAGTACTTC.

J is TRBJ1-4 and V is TRBV9; D remains ambiguous. The V and J ends lost 3 bases and 5 bases respectively, with 8 bases between them. The CDR3 has 13 amino acids. The V gene's germline CDR1 is SGDLS and CDR2 YYNGEE. DNA of the CDR3: TGTGCCAGCAGCGGGGTCGGGAATGAAAAACTGTTTTTT. Encoded protein: CASSGVGNEKLFF.

This sequence joins TRBV3-1 (or the pseudogene TRBV3-2) and TRBJ1-1; 8 bases are a match to TRBD1. Germline CDR1 reads LGHDT; CDR2 reads YNNKEL (reference sequence). CDR3 length: 13 residues. V trimming: 4 bases; J trimming: 6 bases; junction bases outside the gene matches: 4. The CDR3 loop is CASSPQGVAEAFF. The CDR3 region has the DNA TGTGCCAGCAGCCCACAGGGGGTCGCTGAAGCTTTCTTT.

This chain uses TRBV5-1 with TRBJ2-2; D not resolved. Germline-derived CDR1 and CDR2 are SGHRS and YFSETQ. The CDR3 is 16 amino acids. Trimming removed 2 bases at V and 0 bases at J, with 11 bases between. As DNA, the CDR3 is TGCGCCAGCAGCTTTGGCCGTCTTACGAACACCGGGGAGCTGTTTTTT. Translating it yields CASSFGRLTNTGELFF.